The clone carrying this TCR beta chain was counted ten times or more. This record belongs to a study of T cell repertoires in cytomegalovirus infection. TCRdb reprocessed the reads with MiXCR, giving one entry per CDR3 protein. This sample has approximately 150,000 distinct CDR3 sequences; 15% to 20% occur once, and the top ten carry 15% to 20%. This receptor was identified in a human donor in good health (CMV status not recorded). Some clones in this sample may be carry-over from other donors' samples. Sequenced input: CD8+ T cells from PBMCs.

This chain's CDR3 is CASSLKALYEQYF. Here the CDR3 DNA reads TGTGCCAGCAGTTTAAAGGCTCTCTACGAGCAGTACTTC. The gene calls are TRBV28 and TRBJ2-7; D gene ambiguous. CDR3 length: 13 residues. CDR1 is MDHEN, CDR2 SYDVKM, per germline. V gave up 2 bases and J gave up 3 bases, with 8 bases separating them.